This TCR beta chain was documented in a study of blood T cell repertoires in COVID-19. In germline, CDR1 is KGHDR, CDR2 SFDVKD. This CDR3 spans 16 amino acids. Trimming took 8 bases from V and 2 from J; bases not matched to a gene: 12. TCRdb's copy holds only in-frame clones and misses some; the assay was immunoSEQ multiplex PCR. The repertoire holds about 180,000 clones, with around 82% as singletons. The chain has TRBV24-1 and TRBJ1-1, with 8 bases identical to TRBD1. Source material: peripheral blood. This clonotype was sampled from a woman older than 75 with active or convalescent COVID-19. The CDR3 DNA sequence: TGTGCCACCACCTACTTCCAGGGGGCAAGAAACACTGAAGCTTTCTTT. It specifies CATTYFQGARNTEAFF.